This T cell receptor beta chain originates from a study of T cells expressing NK-cell markers. As for the study in general: Sorted CD3+CD56-NKG2C+, CD3+CD56+NKG2C+ and CD3+CD56+NKG2C- T cells supplied the TCR beta repertoires.

TCRdb re-called the 5' RACE reads and shows each CDR3 protein once, DNA omitted. The listing records fewer than 25,000 distinct CDR3 sequences. The germline V gene has CDR1 SGHRS and CDR2 YFSETQ. CDR3 length equals 16 residues. Study-wide results and caveats: Leadership of the CD3+CD56-NKG2C+ fraction also belonged to these clonotypes in several donors. Of CD8+ T cells, 1.0-7.0% belonged to dominant NKG2C+ clonotypes in five to seven donors. Expanded NKG2C+ T cell clones were not confirmed as HCMV-specific.

Turning to this clonotype: No antigen is known for it.

The sample was blood T cells: a sorted CD56 or NKG2C T cell subset, CD4+ or CD8+ T cells, or bulk PBMC T cells (not recorded which). This TCR came from a man aged 18-75 years in good health. The chain couples TRBV5-1 to TRBJ2-3; the D call from TCRdb, TRBD2, cannot be confirmed without DNA. CDR3 amino acids: CASSRVGVADRDTQYF.